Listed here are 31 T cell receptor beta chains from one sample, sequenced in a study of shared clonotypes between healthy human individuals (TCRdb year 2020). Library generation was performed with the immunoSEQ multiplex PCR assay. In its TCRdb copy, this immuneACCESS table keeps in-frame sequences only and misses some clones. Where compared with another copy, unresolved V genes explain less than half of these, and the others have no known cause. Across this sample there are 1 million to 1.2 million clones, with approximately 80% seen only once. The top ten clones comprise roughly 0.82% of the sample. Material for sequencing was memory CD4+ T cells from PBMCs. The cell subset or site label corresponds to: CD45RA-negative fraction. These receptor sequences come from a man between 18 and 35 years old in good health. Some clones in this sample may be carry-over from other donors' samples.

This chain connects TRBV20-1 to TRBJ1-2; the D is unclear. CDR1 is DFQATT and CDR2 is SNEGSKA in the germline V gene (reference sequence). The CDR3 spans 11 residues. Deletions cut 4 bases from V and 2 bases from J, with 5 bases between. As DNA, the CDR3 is TGCAGTGCTATTGTGAACTATGGCTACACCTTC. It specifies CSAIVNYGYTF.

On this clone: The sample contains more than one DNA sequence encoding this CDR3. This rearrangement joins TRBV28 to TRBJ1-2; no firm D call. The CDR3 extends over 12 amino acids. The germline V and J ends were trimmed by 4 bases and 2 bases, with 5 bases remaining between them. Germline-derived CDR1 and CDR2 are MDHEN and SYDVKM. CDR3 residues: CASSSPNYGYTF. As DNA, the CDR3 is TGTGCCAGCAGTTCACCCAACTATGGCTACACCTTC.

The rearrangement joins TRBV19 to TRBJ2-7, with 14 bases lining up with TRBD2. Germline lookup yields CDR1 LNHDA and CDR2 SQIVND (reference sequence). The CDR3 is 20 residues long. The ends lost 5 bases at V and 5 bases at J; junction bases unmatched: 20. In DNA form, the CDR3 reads TGTGCCAGTAGTGCGCGGGGGGGACTAGCGGGAGACCTTTTATTCCACGAGCAGTACTTC. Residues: CASSARGGLAGDLLFHEQYF.

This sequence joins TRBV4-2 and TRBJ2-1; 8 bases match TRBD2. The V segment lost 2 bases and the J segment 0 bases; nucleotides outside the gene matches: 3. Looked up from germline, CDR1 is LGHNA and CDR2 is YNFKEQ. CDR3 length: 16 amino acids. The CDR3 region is CASSQRGGSSYNEQFF. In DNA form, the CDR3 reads TGTGCCAGCAGCCAACGCGGGGGGAGCTCCTACAATGAGCAGTTCTTC.

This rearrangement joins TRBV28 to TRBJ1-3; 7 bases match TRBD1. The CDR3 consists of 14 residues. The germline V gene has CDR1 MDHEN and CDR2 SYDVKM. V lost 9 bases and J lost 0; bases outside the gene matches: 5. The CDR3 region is CASRTGPSGNTIYF. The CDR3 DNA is TGTGCCAGTCGGACAGGTCCCTCTGGAAACACCATATATTTT.

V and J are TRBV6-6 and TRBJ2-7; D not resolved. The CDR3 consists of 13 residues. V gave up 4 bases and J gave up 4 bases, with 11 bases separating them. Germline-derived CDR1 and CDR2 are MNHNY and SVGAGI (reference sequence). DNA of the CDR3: TGTGCCAGCAGTTCCAGAGTTTGGTACGAGCAGTACTTC. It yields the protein CASSSRVWYEQYF.

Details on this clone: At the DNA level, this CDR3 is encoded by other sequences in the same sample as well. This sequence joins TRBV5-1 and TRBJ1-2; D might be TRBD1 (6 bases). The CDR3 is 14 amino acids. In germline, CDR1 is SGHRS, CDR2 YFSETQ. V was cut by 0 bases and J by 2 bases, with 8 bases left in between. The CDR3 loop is CASSLDRVNYGYTF. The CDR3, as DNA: TGCGCCAGCAGCTTGGACAGGGTAAACTATGGCTACACCTTC. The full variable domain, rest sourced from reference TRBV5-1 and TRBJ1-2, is KAGVTQTPRYLIKTRGQQVTLSCSPISGHRSVSWYQQTPGQGLQFLFEYFSETQRNKGNFPGRFSGRQFSNSRSEMNVSTLELGDSALYLCASSLDRVNYGYTFGSGTRLTVV.

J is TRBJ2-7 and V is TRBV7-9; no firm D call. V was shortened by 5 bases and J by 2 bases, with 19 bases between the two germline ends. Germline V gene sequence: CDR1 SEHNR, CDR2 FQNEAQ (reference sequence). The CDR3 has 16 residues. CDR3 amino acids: CASSALAGLSPYEQYF. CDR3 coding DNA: TGTGCCAGCAGCGCTCTCGCCGGCCTTTCCCCCTACGAGCAGTACTTC. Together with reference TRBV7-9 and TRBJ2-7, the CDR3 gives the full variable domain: DTGVSQNPRHKITKRGQNVTFRCDPISEHNRLYWYRQTLGQGPEFLTYFQNEAQLEKSRLLSDRFSAERPKGSFSTLEIQRTEQGDSAMYLCASSALAGLSPYEQYFGPGTRLTVT.

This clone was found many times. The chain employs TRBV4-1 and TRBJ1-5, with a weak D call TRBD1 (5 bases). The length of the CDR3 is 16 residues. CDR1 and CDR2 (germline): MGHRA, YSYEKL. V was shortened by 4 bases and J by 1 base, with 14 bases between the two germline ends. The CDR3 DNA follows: TGCGCCAGCAGCCGAGGGACCCGAACAAGCAATCAGCCCCAGCATTTT. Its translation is CASSRGTRTSNQPQHF.

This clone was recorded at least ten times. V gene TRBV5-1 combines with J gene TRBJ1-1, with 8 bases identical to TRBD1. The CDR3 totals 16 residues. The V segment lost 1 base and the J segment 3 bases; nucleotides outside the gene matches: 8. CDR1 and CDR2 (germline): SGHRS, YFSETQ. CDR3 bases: TGCGCCAGCAGCTTGTTCGGCAGGGGGCTCGACACTGAAGCTTTCTTT. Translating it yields CASSLFGRGLDTEAFF.

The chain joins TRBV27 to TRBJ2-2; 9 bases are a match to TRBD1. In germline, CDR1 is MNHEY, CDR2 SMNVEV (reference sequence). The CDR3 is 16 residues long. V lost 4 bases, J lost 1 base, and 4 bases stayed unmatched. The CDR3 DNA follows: TGTGCCAGCAGTTCTACAGGGGGCCGGAACACCGGGGAGCTGTTTTTT. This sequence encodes CASSSTGGRNTGELFF.

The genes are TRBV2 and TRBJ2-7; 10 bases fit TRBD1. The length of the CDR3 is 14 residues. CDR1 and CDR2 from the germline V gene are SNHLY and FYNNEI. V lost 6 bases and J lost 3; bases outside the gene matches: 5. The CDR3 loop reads CASRPRDRGYEQYF. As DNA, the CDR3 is TGTGCCAGCAGGCCCCGGGACAGGGGCTACGAGCAGTACTTC.

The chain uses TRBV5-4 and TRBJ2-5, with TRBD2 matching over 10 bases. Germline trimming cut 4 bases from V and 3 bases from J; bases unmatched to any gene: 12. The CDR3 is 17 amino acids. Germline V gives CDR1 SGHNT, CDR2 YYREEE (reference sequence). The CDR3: CASSHGGVAGGKETQYF. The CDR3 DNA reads TGTGCCAGCAGCCACGGAGGAGTAGCGGGAGGTAAAGAGACCCAGTACTTC. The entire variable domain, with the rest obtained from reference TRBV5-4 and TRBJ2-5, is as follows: ETGVTQSPTHLIKTRGQQVTLRCSSQSGHNTVSWYQQALGQGPQFIFQYYREEENGRGNFPPRFSGLQFPNYSSELNVNALELDDSALYLCASSHGGVAGGKETQYFGPGTRLLVL.

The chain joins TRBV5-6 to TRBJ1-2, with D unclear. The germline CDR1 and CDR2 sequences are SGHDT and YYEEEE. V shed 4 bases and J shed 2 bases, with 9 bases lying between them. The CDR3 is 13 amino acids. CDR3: CASSRMGNYGYTF. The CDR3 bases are TGTGCCAGCAGCCGGATGGGGAACTATGGCTACACCTTC.

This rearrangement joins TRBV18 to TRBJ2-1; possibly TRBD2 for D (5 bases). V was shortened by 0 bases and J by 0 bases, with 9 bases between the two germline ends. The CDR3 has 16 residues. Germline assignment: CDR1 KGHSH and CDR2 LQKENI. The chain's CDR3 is CASSPPRADSYNEQFF. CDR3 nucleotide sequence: TGTGCCAGCTCACCACCGAGGGCAGACTCCTACAATGAGCAGTTCTTC.

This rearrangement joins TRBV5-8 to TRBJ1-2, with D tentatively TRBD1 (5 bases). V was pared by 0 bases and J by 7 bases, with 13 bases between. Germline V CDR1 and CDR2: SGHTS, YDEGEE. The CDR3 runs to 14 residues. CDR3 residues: CASSLEGRGGGYTF. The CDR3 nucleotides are TGTGCCAGCAGCTTGGAGGGAAGGGGAGGTGGCTACACCTTC. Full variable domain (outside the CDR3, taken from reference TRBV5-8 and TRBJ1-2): EAGVTQSPTHLIKTRGQQATLRCSPISGHTSVYWYQQALGLGLQFLLWYDEGEERNRGNFPPRFSGRQFPNYSSELNVNALELEDSALYLCASSLEGRGGGYTFGSGTRLTVV.

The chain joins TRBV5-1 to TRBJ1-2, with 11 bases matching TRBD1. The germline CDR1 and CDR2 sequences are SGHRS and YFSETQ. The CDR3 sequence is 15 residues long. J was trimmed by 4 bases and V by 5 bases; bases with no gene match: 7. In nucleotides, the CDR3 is TGCGCCAGCAGGGGCCGGACAGGGGGCCCCTATGGCTACACCTTC. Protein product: CASRGRTGGPYGYTF.

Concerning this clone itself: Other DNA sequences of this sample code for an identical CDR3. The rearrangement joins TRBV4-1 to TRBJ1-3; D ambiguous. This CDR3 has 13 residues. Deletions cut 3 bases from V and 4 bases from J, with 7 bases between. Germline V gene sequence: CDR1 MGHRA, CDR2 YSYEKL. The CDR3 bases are TGCGCCAGCAGCCAGGCCAACGGAAACACCATATATTTT. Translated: CASSQANGNTIYF.

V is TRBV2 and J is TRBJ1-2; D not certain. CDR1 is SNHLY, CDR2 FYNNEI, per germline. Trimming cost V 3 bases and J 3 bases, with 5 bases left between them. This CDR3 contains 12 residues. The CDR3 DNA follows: TGTGCCAGCAGTGAGGACGACTATGGCTACACCTTC. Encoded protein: CASSEDDYGYTF.

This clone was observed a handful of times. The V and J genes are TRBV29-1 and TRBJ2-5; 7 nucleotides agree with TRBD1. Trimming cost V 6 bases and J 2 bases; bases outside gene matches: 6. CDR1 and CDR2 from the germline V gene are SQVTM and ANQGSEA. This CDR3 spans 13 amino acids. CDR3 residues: CSVAGTDQETQYF. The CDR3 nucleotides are TGCAGCGTCGCAGGGACAGATCAAGAGACCCAGTACTTC.

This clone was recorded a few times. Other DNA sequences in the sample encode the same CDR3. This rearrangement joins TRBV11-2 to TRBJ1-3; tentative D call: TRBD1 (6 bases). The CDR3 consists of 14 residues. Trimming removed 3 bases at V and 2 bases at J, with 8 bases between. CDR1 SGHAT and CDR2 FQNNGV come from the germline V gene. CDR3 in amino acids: CASSFGGPGNTIYF. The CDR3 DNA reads TGTGCCAGCAGCTTTGGGGGGCCTGGAAACACCATATATTTT.

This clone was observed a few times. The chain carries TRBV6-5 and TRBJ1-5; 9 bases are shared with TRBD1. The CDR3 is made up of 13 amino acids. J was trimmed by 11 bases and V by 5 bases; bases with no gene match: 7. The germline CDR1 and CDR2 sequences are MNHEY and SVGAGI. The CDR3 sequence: CASSGYRGQTQHF. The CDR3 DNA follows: TGTGCCAGCAGTGGATACAGGGGGCAGACCCAGCATTTT.

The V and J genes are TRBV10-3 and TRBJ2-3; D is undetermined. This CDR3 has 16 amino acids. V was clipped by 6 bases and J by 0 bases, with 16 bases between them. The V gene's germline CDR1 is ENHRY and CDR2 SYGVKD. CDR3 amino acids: CAISQAFSPSTDTQYF. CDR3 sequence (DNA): TGTGCCATCAGCCAAGCTTTCAGCCCTAGCACAGATACGCAGTATTTT.

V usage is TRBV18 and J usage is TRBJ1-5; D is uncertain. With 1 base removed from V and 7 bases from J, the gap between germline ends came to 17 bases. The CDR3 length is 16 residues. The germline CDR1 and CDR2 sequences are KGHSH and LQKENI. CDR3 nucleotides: TGTGCCAGCTCACCACGGTCTAGGTTTCCAGAGCAGCCCCAGCATTTT. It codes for CASSPRSRFPEQPQHF.

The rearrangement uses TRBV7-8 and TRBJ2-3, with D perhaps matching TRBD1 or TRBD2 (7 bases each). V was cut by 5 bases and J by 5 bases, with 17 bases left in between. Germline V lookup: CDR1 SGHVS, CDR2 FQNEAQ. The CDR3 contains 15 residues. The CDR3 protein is CASSPQGGAGDTQYF. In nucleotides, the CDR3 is TGTGCCAGCAGCCCCCAGGGGGGGGCTGGAGATACGCAGTATTTT.

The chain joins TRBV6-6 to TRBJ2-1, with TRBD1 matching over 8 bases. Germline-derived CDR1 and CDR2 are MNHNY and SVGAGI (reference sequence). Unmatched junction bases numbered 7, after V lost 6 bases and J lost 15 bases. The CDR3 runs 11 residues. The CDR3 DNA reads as TGTGCCAGCAGCCTAGGACAGGGTGTGTTCTTC. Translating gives CASSLGQGVFF.

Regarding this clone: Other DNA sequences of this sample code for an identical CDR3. As DNA, the CDR3 is TGCGCCAGCAGCCTGACTAGCGCGAAAGAGACCCAGTACTTC. Its translation: CASSLTSAKETQYF. The chain combines TRBV5-1 with TRBJ2-5; 8 positions agree with TRBD2. Trimming took 4 bases from V and 3 from J; bases not matched to a gene: 5. This CDR3 has 14 amino acids. Per germline, CDR1 SGHRS and CDR2 YFSETQ.

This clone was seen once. DNA for the CDR3: TGTGCCAGCAGCAGGGACGGTGCTAGCACAGATACGCAGTATTTT. Protein product: CASSRDGASTDTQYF. V is TRBV9 and J is TRBJ2-3; D may correspond to TRBD1 or TRBD2 (5 bases each). V lost 4 bases and J lost 0, with 12 bases in between. This CDR3 contains 15 residues. Germline V CDR1 and CDR2: SGDLS, YYNGEE.

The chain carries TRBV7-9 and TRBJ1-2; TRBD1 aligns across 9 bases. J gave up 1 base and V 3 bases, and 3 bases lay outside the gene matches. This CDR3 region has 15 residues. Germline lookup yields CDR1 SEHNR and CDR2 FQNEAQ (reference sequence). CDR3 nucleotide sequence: TGTGCCAGCAGCTTGACAGGGGGGTATAACTATGGCTACACCTTC. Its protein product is CASSLTGGYNYGYTF. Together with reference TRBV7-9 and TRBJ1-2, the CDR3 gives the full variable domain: DTGVSQNPRHKITKRGQNVTFRCDPISEHNRLYWYRQTLGQGPEFLTYFQNEAQLEKSRLLSDRFSAERPKGSFSTLEIQRTEQGDSAMYLCASSLTGGYNYGYTFGSGTRLTVV.

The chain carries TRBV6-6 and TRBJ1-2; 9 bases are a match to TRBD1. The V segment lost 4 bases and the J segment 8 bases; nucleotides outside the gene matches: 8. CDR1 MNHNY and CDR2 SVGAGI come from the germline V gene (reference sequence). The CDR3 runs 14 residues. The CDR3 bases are TGTGCCAGCAGTTCAGGACAGGGGTATGGAGGCTACACCTTC. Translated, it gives CASSSGQGYGGYTF.

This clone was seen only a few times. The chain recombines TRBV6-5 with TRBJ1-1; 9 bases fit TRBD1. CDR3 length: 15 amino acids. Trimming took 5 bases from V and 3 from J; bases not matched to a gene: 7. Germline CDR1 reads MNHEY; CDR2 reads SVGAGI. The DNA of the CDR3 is TGTGCCAGCAGTCCGGAGACAGGGGGTTACACTGAAGCTTTCTTT. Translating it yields CASSPETGGYTEAFF.